This T cell receptor (beta chain) derives from a study of breast tumors, draining lymph nodes, adjacent tissues. Study conclusions and caveats: Compared with basal-like, luminal-like tumors shared significantly more repertoire with nontumor tissue. Compared with lymph nodes, tumors were less diverse; compared with nontumor tissue, more. The data were judged consistent with most tumor T cells coming from lymph node and expanding in tumor. That most tumor T cells come from lymph nodes remained unproven.

Comments on this clonotype: The antigen is not known.

TCRdb independently ran MiXCR on the multiplex PCR reads; one entry per CDR3 protein. The sample consists of about 22,000 distinct CDR3 sequences, about 64% of them appearing once. The sample taken for sequencing was tumor-adjacent breast tissue. The receptor's source is a female donor with breast cancer. Some clones in this sample may be carry-over from other donors' samples.

CDR3 residues: CSAARGLAGGTNTGELFF. DNA of the CDR3: TGCAGTGCAGCGAGGGGACTAGCGGGGGGAACGAACACCGGGGAGCTGTTTTTT. The gene calls are TRBV20-1 and TRBJ2-2; the match to TRBD2 covers 15 bases. Germline assignment: CDR1 DFQATT and CDR2 SNEGSKA (reference sequence). V lost 6 bases, J lost 0 bases, and 8 bases stayed unmatched. The CDR3 is made up of 18 amino acids.